Listed below are T cell receptor beta chains from one sample, sequenced in a study of CD8 T cells in ankylosing spondylitis. TCRdb analysed the 5' RACE reads with MiXCR anew, one entry per CDR3 protein. Altogether 750,000 to 850,000 distinct CDR3 sequences are present, 12% being singletons, with the ten largest covering about 0.49%. Sequencing used blood, either unsorted or a sorted T cell fraction (not recorded which). The receptors were gathered from a male donor with ankylosing spondylitis. The CDR3 runs from the conserved cysteine through the conserved F or W. Each record gives: V gene, J gene, D gene, clone size, CDR3 protein, CDR3 DNA. The D gene is left open where the match is weak. Clone size is not always given. Where it is, it says once, few, many or a class for expanded clones.

V: TRBV7-2; J: TRBJ1-5; D: -; size: many; CDR3: CASSLGGGYSNQPQHF; DNA: TGTGCCAGCAGCTTAGGAGGAGGGTATAGCAATCAGCCCCAGCATTTT
V: TRBV7-8; J: TRBJ2-5; D: TRBD1; size: few; CDR3: CASSQGDRVGETQYF; DNA: TGTGCCAGCAGCCAGGGGGACAGGGTGGGCGAGACCCAGTACTTC
V: TRBV12-3/TRBV12-4; J: TRBJ2-5; D: TRBD2; size: -; CDR3: CASSLGGLAGVGETQYF; DNA: TGTGCCAGCAGCCTAGGGGGACTAGCGGGGGTGGGCGAGACCCAGTACTTC
V: TRBV11-2; J: TRBJ2-1; D: TRBD2; size: once; CDR3: CASSQIAGGRSYNEQFF; DNA: TGTGCCAGCAGCCAAATAGCGGGAGGGCGCTCCTACAATGAGCAGTTCTTC
V: TRBV20-1; J: TRBJ2-7; D: -; size: many; CDR3: CSATGSSYEQYF; DNA: TGCAGTGCTACCGGCAGCTCCTACGAGCAGTACTTC
V: TRBV18; J: TRBJ2-7; D: -; size: -; CDR3: CASSPPGPFSYEQYF; DNA: TGTGCCAGCTCACCACCGGGGCCCTTCTCCTACGAGCAGTACTTC
V: TRBV20-1; J: TRBJ2-7; D: -; size: few; CDR3: CSARDKRGPYEQYF; DNA: TGCAGTGCTAGAGATAAGAGGGGCCCCTACGAGCAGTACTTC
V: TRBV7-2; J: TRBJ2-7; D: TRBD2; size: -; CDR3: CASSLGGGGIYEQYF; DNA: TGTGCCAGCAGCTTAGGTGGCGGGGGGATCTACGAGCAGTACTTC
V: TRBV20-1; J: TRBJ2-5; D: -; size: few; CDR3: CSAPVWGETQYF; DNA: TGCAGTGCCCCCGTCTGGGGGGAGACCCAGTACTTC
V: TRBV5-4; J: TRBJ1-2; D: -; size: few; CDR3: CASSFRANGDGYTF; DNA: TGTGCCAGCAGCTTTAGGGCAAACGGGGATGGCTACACCTTC
V: TRBV29-1; J: TRBJ2-3; D: TRBD1; size: many; CDR3: CSMMTGGTDTQYF; DNA: TGCAGCATGATGACAGGGGGCACAGATACGCAGTATTTT
V: TRBV11-2; J: TRBJ2-1; D: -; size: -; CDR3: CASTYRRQTSYNEQFF; DNA: TGTGCCAGCACCTACCGGAGGCAGACCTCCTACAATGAGCAGTTCTTC
V: TRBV7-2; J: TRBJ2-2; D: TRBD1; size: -; CDR3: CASSPRDRGLRELFF; DNA: TGTGCCAGCAGCCCCCGGGACAGGGGGCTAAGGGAGCTGTTTTTT
V: TRBV5-8; J: TRBJ2-1; D: TRBD1; size: few; CDR3: CASSSPRDRGLYEQFF; DNA: TGTGCCAGCAGCTCCCCAAGGGACAGGGGGCTATATGAGCAGTTCTTC
V: TRBV20-1; J: TRBJ2-3; D: TRBD2; size: -; CDR3: CSPAGGLIPDTQYF; DNA: TGCAGTCCAGCGGGGGGCTTAATCCCAGATACGCAGTATTTT
V: TRBV18; J: TRBJ2-1; D: -; size: -; CDR3: CASSPTDSAYNEQFF; DNA: TGTGCCAGCTCACCTACAGATAGCGCCTACAATGAGCAGTTCTTC
V: TRBV7-8; J: TRBJ1-5; D: -; size: many; CDR3: CASSDRGGNQPQHF; DNA: TGTGCCAGCAGCGATAGGGGGGGCAATCAGCCCCAGCATTTT
V: TRBV20-1; J: TRBJ2-1; D: TRBD2; size: -; CDR3: CSAGLLGTRSHEQFF; DNA: TGCAGTGCTGGCTTACTCGGGACTAGGAGTCATGAGCAGTTCTTC
V: TRBV28; J: TRBJ1-1; D: -; size: few; CDR3: CASDTEAQSAGTWTEAFF; DNA: TGTGCCAGCGATACAGAAGCGCAGAGCGCAGGTACGTGGACTGAAGCTTTCTTT
V: TRBV7-2; J: TRBJ1-2; D: -; size: many; CDR3: CASSLNPGPTLF; DNA: TGTGCCAGCAGCCTGAACCCCGGGCCAACACTCTTC
V: TRBV2; J: TRBJ2-1; D: TRBD2; size: -; CDR3: CASKSLAGVGNEQFF; DNA: TGTGCCAGCAAGAGTCTAGCGGGAGTAGGGAATGAGCAGTTCTTC
V: TRBV10-3; J: TRBJ2-1; D: TRBD2; size: -; CDR3: CAIRSSGGHNEQFF; DNA: TGTGCCATCAGGTCTAGCGGGGGCCACAATGAGCAGTTCTTC
V: TRBV20-1; J: TRBJ1-3; D: -; size: few; CDR3: CSARVGAYGNTIYF; DNA: TGCAGTGCTAGAGTGGGGGCGTATGGAAACACCATATATTTT
V: TRBV30; J: TRBJ2-3; D: -; size: few; CDR3: CAWSVPGTDTQYF; DNA: TGTGCCTGGAGTGTACCAGGCACAGATACGCAGTATTTT
V: TRBV5-1; J: TRBJ1-1; D: -; size: few; CDR3: CASSVRGIDTEAFF; DNA: TGCGCCAGCAGCGTCCGGGGGATCGACACTGAAGCTTTCTTT
V: TRBV10-3; J: TRBJ2-3; D: TRBD2; size: many; CDR3: CAISPGLGDTQYF; DNA: TGTGCCATCAGCCCGGGACTAGGAGATACGCAGTATTTT
V: TRBV7-9; J: TRBJ1-4; D: TRBD1; size: -; CDR3: CAIGGTDREKLFF; DNA: TGTGCCATCGGGGGGACAGACAGGGAAAAACTGTTTTTT
V: TRBV20-1; J: TRBJ1-1; D: -; size: few; CDR3: CSARDIYGGRTEAFF; DNA: TGCAGTGCTAGAGATATTTACGGGGGGCGTACTGAAGCTTTCTTT
V: TRBV6-5; J: TRBJ1-6; D: TRBD1; size: many; CDR3: CASSYLATGDSPLHF; DNA: TGTGCCAGCAGTTACCTTGCTACAGGGGATTCACCCCTCCACTTT
V: TRBV6-2/TRBV6-3; J: TRBJ1-2; D: TRBD1; size: few; CDR3: CASSYGTGASNYGYTF; DNA: TGTGCCAGCAGTTACGGGACAGGGGCTTCTAACTATGGCTACACCTTC
V: TRBV20-1; J: TRBJ2-3; D: TRBD2; size: few; CDR3: CSASPGLARRTDTQYF; DNA: TGCAGTGCTAGTCCGGGACTAGCTCGCCGCACAGATACGCAGTATTTT
V: TRBV5-6; J: TRBJ2-3; D: -; size: many; CDR3: CASSFRVGTTDTQYF; DNA: TGTGCCAGCAGCTTCCGGGTGGGGACCACAGATACGCAGTATTTT
V: TRBV5-1; J: TRBJ2-4; D: -; size: many; CDR3: CASSLGEVGNIQYF; DNA: TGCGCCAGCAGCTTGGGTGAGGTGGGAAACATTCAGTACTTC
V: TRBV5-1; J: TRBJ2-1; D: -; size: many; CDR3: CASSLDPAGVSEQFF; DNA: TGCGCCAGCAGCTTGGACCCAGCGGGTGTCTCTGAGCAGTTCTTC
V: TRBV5-1; J: TRBJ1-1; D: -; size: many; CDR3: CASNLGLRNTEAFF; DNA: TGCGCCAGCAACTTGGGACTTAGGAACACTGAAGCTTTCTTT
V: TRBV29-1; J: TRBJ1-4; D: -; size: few; CDR3: CSITGTSREKLFF; DNA: TGCAGCATTACCGGAACGAGTCGTGAAAAACTGTTTTTT
V: TRBV6-1; J: TRBJ2-1; D: -; size: many; CDR3: CASSGLGYNEQFF; DNA: TGTGCCAGCAGTGGACTGGGCTACAATGAGCAGTTCTTC
V: TRBV7-2; J: TRBJ2-3; D: TRBD2; size: once; CDR3: CASSPRSLAGTDTQYF; DNA: TGTGCCAGCAGCCCCCGGTCACTAGCGGGGACAGATACGCAGTATTTT
V: TRBV20-1; J: TRBJ2-3; D: TRBD2; size: -; CDR3: CSAPGLAGWTDTQYF; DNA: TGCAGTGCTCCTGGACTAGCGGGTTGGACAGATACGCAGTATTTT
V: TRBV29-1; J: TRBJ2-7; D: TRBD1; size: few; CDR3: CSVAGGRGLNEQYF; DNA: TGCAGCGTTGCCGGGGGCAGGGGGCTGAACGAGCAGTACTTC
V: TRBV20-1; J: TRBJ2-1; D: TRBD2; size: -; CDR3: CSAGGAGGLSYEQFF; DNA: TGCAGTGCCGGGGGAGCGGGAGGTCTCAGCTATGAGCAGTTCTTC
V: TRBV5-1; J: TRBJ2-5; D: TRBD2; size: -; CDR3: CASSQGLARPETQYF; DNA: TGCGCCAGCAGCCAGGGACTAGCGCGACCAGAGACCCAGTACTTC
V: TRBV12-3/TRBV12-4; J: TRBJ1-4; D: -; size: -; CDR3: CASSQDVTGTLFF; DNA: TGTGCCAGCAGCCAAGACGTTACCGGGACTCTGTTTTTT
V: TRBV12-3/TRBV12-4; J: TRBJ2-3; D: TRBD2; size: few; CDR3: CASSLRVTSSGDTDTQYF; DNA: TGTGCCAGCAGTTTACGGGTCACGTCTAGCGGGGACACAGATACGCAGTATTTT
V: TRBV20-1; J: TRBJ2-2; D: TRBD1; size: few; CDR3: CSADRENTGELFF; DNA: TGCAGTGCCGACAGGGAGAACACCGGGGAGCTGTTTTTT
V: TRBV20-1; J: TRBJ2-1; D: -; size: many; CDR3: CSARGRNEQFF; DNA: TGCAGTGCTAGGGGGCGCAATGAGCAGTTCTTC
V: TRBV29-1; J: TRBJ2-3; D: -; size: many; CDR3: CSATGGGTDTQYF; DNA: TGCAGCGCCACAGGGGGGGGTACAGATACGCAGTATTTT
V: TRBV24-1; J: TRBJ2-5; D: -; size: -; CDR3: CATSDPVGRMQETQYF; DNA: TGTGCCACCAGTGACCCCGTTGGGCGCATGCAAGAGACCCAGTACTTC
V: TRBV20-1; J: TRBJ2-7; D: -; size: -; CDR3: CSAKLGQGGNYYEQYF; DNA: TGCAGTGCTAAGTTGGGGCAGGGAGGAAACTACTACGAGCAGTACTTC
V: TRBV20-1; J: TRBJ2-1; D: TRBD2; size: -; CDR3: CSARESGRASTFNEQFF; DNA: TGCAGTGCTAGAGAAAGTGGGAGGGCGAGCACGTTCAATGAGCAGTTCTTC
V: TRBV10-3; J: TRBJ2-7; D: -; size: few; CDR3: CAISESVSAGRVGDEQYF; DNA: TGTGCCATCAGTGAGTCCGTTTCCGCCGGGAGAGTTGGCGACGAGCAGTACTTC
V: TRBV5-6; J: TRBJ2-7; D: -; size: -; CDR3: CASSLVATSYEQYF; DNA: TGTGCCAGCAGCTTGGTGGCCACCTCCTACGAGCAGTACTTC